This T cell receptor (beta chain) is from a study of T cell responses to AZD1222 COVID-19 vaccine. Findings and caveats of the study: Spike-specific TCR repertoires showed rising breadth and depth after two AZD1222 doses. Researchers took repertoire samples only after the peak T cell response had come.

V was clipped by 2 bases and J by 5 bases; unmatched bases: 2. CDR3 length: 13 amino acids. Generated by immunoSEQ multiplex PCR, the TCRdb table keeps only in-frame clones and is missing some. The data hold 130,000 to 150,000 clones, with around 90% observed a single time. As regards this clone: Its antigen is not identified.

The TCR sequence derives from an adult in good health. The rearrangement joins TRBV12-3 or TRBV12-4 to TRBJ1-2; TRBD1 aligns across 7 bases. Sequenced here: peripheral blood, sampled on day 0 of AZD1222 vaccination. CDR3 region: CASSLQGGYGYTF. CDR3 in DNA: TGTGCCAGCAGTTTACAGGGGGGGTATGGCTACACCTTC.